A single sample gave rise to the 20 T cell receptor beta chains below, sequenced in a study of blood T cell repertoires in COVID-19. Clones were read by immunoSEQ multiplex PCR, and TCRdb kept only the in-frame ones, dropping some. The top ten hold around 3.4% of the sample, which has about 380,000 clones, 85% seen once. The sample was peripheral blood. Receptor source: a woman between 18 and 29 years old with acute or convalescent COVID-19.

The chain carries TRBV24-1 and TRBJ1-4; 7 positions match TRBD1. V shed 5 bases, J shed 8 bases, and the junction held 10 bases outside the gene matches. The CDR3 totals 15 residues. Germline values: CDR1 KGHDR, CDR2 SFDVKD. CDR3 sequence reads: CATSAPTGSSEKLFF. The DNA for the CDR3 is TGTGCCACCAGTGCCCCGACAGGGTCGAGCGAAAAACTGTTTTTT.

The chain combines TRBV19 with TRBJ1-4, with 7 bases lining up with TRBD1. Germline values: CDR1 LNHDA, CDR2 SQIVND (reference sequence). This CDR3 has 16 amino acids. V was pared by 3 bases and J by 7 bases, with 11 bases of the junction left unmatched. The chain's CDR3 is CASSILRGRGSEKLFF. The CDR3 DNA is TGTGCCAGTAGTATTCTAAGAGGCAGGGGGAGTGAAAAACTGTTTTTT.

This sequence joins TRBV7-3 and TRBJ1-3; 7 bases are a match to TRBD1. Losses at the gene ends were 5 bases for V and 8 bases for J; bases not matched to a gene: 6. The CDR3 consists of 13 residues. Germline values: CDR1 SGHTA, CDR2 FQGTGA. As DNA, the CDR3 is TGTGCCAGCAGCATACAGGGGCTGGACACCATATATTTT. Its translation is CASSIQGLDTIYF.

V gene TRBV27 combines with J gene TRBJ1-6; D gene uncertain. The germline V gene has CDR1 MNHEY and CDR2 SMNVEV (reference sequence). This CDR3 is built from 15 residues. The ends were cut back, 2 bases at V and 3 bases at J, with 8 bases in the middle. CDR3 in DNA: TGTGCCAGCAGTTTAGGCGGAGGCTATAATTCACCCCTCCACTTT. Amino acids: CASSLGGGYNSPLHF.

The chain uses TRBV13 and TRBJ1-3, with 7 nucleotides matching TRBD1. The CDR3 loop spans 15 amino acids. V lost 6 bases to trimming and J lost 4 bases; unmatched junction nucleotides: 9. The germline CDR1 and CDR2 sequences are PRHDT and FYEKMQ (reference sequence). The CDR3 coding sequence is TGTGCCAGCAGTTCCGGACAGGTGGAAGGAAACACCATATATTTT. The encoded protein is CASSSGQVEGNTIYF.

V and J are TRBV5-1 and TRBJ2-2; the match to TRBD1 covers 7 bases. The length of the CDR3 is 16 residues. Germline V gene lookup returns CDR1 SGHRS and CDR2 YFSETQ. The J segment lost 2 bases and the V segment lost 6 bases, leaving 10 bases of the junction unmatched. The CDR3 region has the DNA TGCGCCAGCACTTACATCGACAGGGAAAACACCGGGGAGCTGTTTTTT. Its protein is CASTYIDRENTGELFF.

The CDR3 here is CASRERGTGGTEAFF. The CDR3 nucleotides read TGTGCCAGCAGAGAGAGGGGGACGGGGGGAACTGAAGCTTTCTTT. This sequence joins TRBV6-5 and TRBJ1-1; possible D gene TRBD1, 6 bases. This CDR3 region has 15 residues. V lost 6 bases, J lost 5 bases, and 19 bases lay in between. Per germline, CDR1 MNHEY and CDR2 SVGAGI.

V is TRBV11-2 and J is TRBJ1-3; a possible D gene is TRBD1 (6 bases). The CDR3 has 15 residues. Trimming took 1 base from V and 1 from J, leaving 8 bases between them. Germline V gene sequence: CDR1 SGHAT, CDR2 FQNNGV. In DNA, the CDR3 is TGTGCCAGCAGCTTAGTAACAGGGTCTGGAAACACCATATATTTT. Its protein is CASSLVTGSGNTIYF.

This clone has only one observation. The chain joins TRBV6-1 to TRBJ2-3; a weak D match, TRBD1 (6 bases). Trimming pared 1 base from V and 5 bases from J, leaving 13 bases between. The CDR3 consists of 15 residues. Germline CDR1 is MNHNS and CDR2 is SASEGT. The CDR3 bases are TGTGCCAGCAGTGAAGTCTGGGGGCAGGGAGATACGCAGTATTTT. This codes for CASSEVWGQGDTQYF.

CDR3 coding DNA: TGTGCCAGCAGTGCGATGGGAGGACCCTACGAGCAGTACTTC. Its translation: CASSAMGGPYEQYF. The chain combines TRBV2 with TRBJ2-7; D is possibly TRBD2 (6 bases). CDR1 and CDR2 from the germline V gene are SNHLY and FYNNEI. With 4 bases removed from V and 2 bases from J, the gap between germline ends came to 12 bases. CDR3 length equals 14 residues. Looking up the rest from reference TRBV2 and TRBJ2-7 gives the full variable domain: EPEVTQTPSHQVTQMGQEVILRCVPISNHLYFYWYRQILGQKVEFLVSFYNNEISEKSEIFDDQFSVERPDGSNFTLKIRSTKLEDSAMYFCASSAMGGPYEQYFGPGTRLTVT.

The chain recombines TRBV21-1 with TRBJ1-5; TRBD1, the D gene given by the table, was not confirmed from the DNA. TRBV21-1 is assigned pseudogene status. The CDR3 is 13 residues long. The CDR3 DNA reads as TGTGCCAGCAAAGGGACAGTAGTTCAGCCCCAGCATTTT. Translating it yields CASKGTVVQPQHF.

This clone was counted once. The chain carries TRBV13 and TRBJ1-2; no definite D call. CDR1 is PRHDT and CDR2 is FYEKMQ in the germline V gene (reference sequence). This CDR3 is 14 amino acids long. V shed 3 bases and J shed 8 bases, with 16 bases lying between them. Written as DNA, the CDR3 is TGTGCCAGCAGCTTTCGGCGATCGGGGTTCGGCTACACCTTC. Translation gives CASSFRRSGFGYTF.

V gene TRBV30 combines with J gene TRBJ1-2; tentatively, D is TRBD1 (6 bases). The CDR3 is 15 amino acids. The V and J ends lost 4 bases and 4 bases respectively, with 19 bases between them. CDR1 GTSNPN and CDR2 SVGIG come from the germline V gene (reference sequence). The CDR3, as DNA: TGTGCCTGGAAAGGGGGAAGCTCACGTCTCTATGGCTACACCTTC. Protein: CAWKGGSSRLYGYTF.

CDR3 sequence reads: CASSQRALGFYEQYF. In DNA, the CDR3 is TGTGCCAGCAGCCAGAGGGCCCTCGGCTTCTACGAGCAGTACTTC. The genes are TRBV3-1 (or the pseudogene TRBV3-2) and TRBJ2-7, with D possibly TRBD2 on 5 matching bases. Germline assignment: CDR1 LGHDT and CDR2 YNNKEL (reference sequence). CDR3 length equals 15 residues. V dropped 3 bases and J dropped 3 bases, with 15 bases sitting between them.

This clone has only a few counts. The chain employs TRBV12-3 or TRBV12-4 and TRBJ1-1; TRBD1 is a possible D gene (6 bases). The V and J ends lost 6 bases and 2 bases respectively, with 10 bases between them. The CDR3 spans 13 residues. The DNA for the CDR3 is TGTGCCAGCAGAAGGACAGAAAACACTGAAGCTTTCTTT. Protein product: CASRRTENTEAFF.

The chain uses TRBV4-1 and TRBJ1-4; weak D call: TRBD1 (6 bases). Germline V gene lookup returns CDR1 MGHRA and CDR2 YSYEKL. V shed 0 bases and J shed 9 bases, with 17 bases lying between them. The CDR3 contains 16 residues. The CDR3 DNA sequence: TGCGCCAGCAGCCAAGATAGAAAACAGGGTGACCAAAAACTGTTTTTT. Translation gives CASSQDRKQGDQKLFF.

The chain has TRBV9 and TRBJ2-7; 8 bases are shared with TRBD1. The CDR3 sequence is 14 residues long. Germline CDR1 reads SGDLS; CDR2 reads YYNGEE. V was pared by 0 bases and J by 6 bases, with 5 bases of the junction left unmatched. The CDR3 region has the DNA TGTGCCAGCAGCGTAGATGTGACAGGGGCCGAGCAGTACTTC. Its translation is CASSVDVTGAEQYF.

V usage is TRBV9 and J usage is TRBJ1-6; 7 bases agree with TRBD1. The CDR3 consists of 15 residues. The junction had 5 bases not matched to a gene; V was cut back by 2 bases and J by 6 bases. The germline V gene has CDR1 SGDLS and CDR2 YYNGEE. CDR3 DNA: TGTGCCAGCAGCGTCGGACAGGACTTTAATTCACCCCTCCACTTT. It yields the protein CASSVGQDFNSPLHF. Full variable domain (rest looked up from reference TRBV9 and TRBJ1-6): DSGVTQTPKHLITATGQRVTLRCSPRSGDLSVYWYQQSLDQGLQFLIQYYNGEERAKGNILERFSAQQFPDLHSELNLSSLELGDSALYFCASSVGQDFNSPLHFGNGTRLTVT.

The J gene is TRBJ2-3, the V gene TRBV14, with 7 nucleotides matching TRBD1. CDR1 and CDR2 from the germline V gene are SGHDN and FVKESK. The trim removed 1 base at V and 10 bases at J, leaving 8 bases unmatched. The CDR3 has 14 residues. This chain's CDR3 is CASSQGRGRSSQYF. CDR3 nucleotide sequence: TGTGCCAGCAGCCAAGGAAGGGGGCGGAGTTCGCAGTATTTT.

The chain joins TRBV7-9 to TRBJ1-1; D may be TRBD1 (5 bases). CDR1 and CDR2 from the germline V gene are SEHNR and FQNEAQ (reference sequence). With 1 base removed from V and 7 bases from J, the gap between germline ends came to 13 bases. The CDR3 totals 14 residues. The CDR3 loop is CASSLVGDDDEAFF. The DNA for the CDR3 is TGTGCCAGCAGCTTAGTAGGGGATGACGATGAAGCTTTCTTT.